One sample yielded the 17 T cell receptor beta chains listed below, sequenced in a study of a mutant IDH1 vaccine in newly diagnosed glioma. As for time point: week 35, safety follow-up. Doses of 300 ug of mutant IDH1 20-mer peptide were given with topical imiquimod. For these TCRs, the target antigens are not known. Measured with immunoSEQ multiplex PCR; TCRdb has only the in-frame clones, and not every one. This sample has about 60,000 clones, with around 81% found just once. Source: PBMCs, taken from a glioma patient whose treatment included an IDH1 peptide vaccine. These TCRs come from a man aged 35-49 years with glioma.

This chain joins TRBV9 and TRBJ2-1; D perhaps matches TRBD2 (6 bases). With 4 bases removed from V and 8 bases from J, the gap between germline ends came to 16 bases. CDR1 is SGDLS, CDR2 YYNGEE, per germline. The CDR3 runs 14 residues. The CDR3 spells CASSPDGTSYEQFF. CDR3 DNA sequence: TGTGCCAGCAGCCCAGACGGAACTAGCTATGAGCAGTTCTTC.

The chain carries TRBV27 and TRBJ2-3; D is unclear. CDR3 length: 13 residues. Trimming cost V 1 base and J 5 bases, with 7 bases left between them. Germline V CDR1 and CDR2: MNHEY, SMNVEV (reference sequence). The CDR3 DNA follows: TGTGCCAGCAGTTTATTACTGGGAGATACGCAGTATTTT. Encoded protein: CASSLLLGDTQYF.

This chain links TRBV7-8 with TRBJ2-3, with D unresolved. The CDR3 spans 15 residues. Per germline, CDR1 SGHVS and CDR2 FQNEAQ. Between the trimmed V and J ends, which lost 5 bases and 3 bases, there was a span of 15 bases. CDR3 bases: TGTGCCAGCAGCCCTCACCCGCGAGTTACAGATACGCAGTATTTT. It translates to CASSPHPRVTDTQYF.

The chain links TRBV4-2 to TRBJ1-4; maybe TRBD1 (6 bases). The CDR3 sequence is 15 residues long. Germline V gene lookup returns CDR1 LGHNA and CDR2 YNFKEQ. Trimming shortened V by 1 base and J by 7 bases, and 13 bases separated the two germline ends. The CDR3 reads CASSQGTGRREKLFF. The CDR3 nucleotides read TGTGCCAGCAGCCAAGGTACAGGGAGACGTGAAAAACTGTTTTTT.

The chain has TRBV6-5 and TRBJ1-1, with a possible D match to TRBD1 (5 bases). The CDR3 totals 15 residues. CDR1 and CDR2 (germline): MNHEY, SVGAGI. The ends were cut back, 3 bases at V and 3 bases at J, with 14 bases in the middle. In nucleotides, the CDR3 is TGTGCCAGCAGTTATGGTCTTCTGGGGGACACTGAAGCTTTCTTT. Translated: CASSYGLLGDTEAFF.

This chain uses TRBV4-3 with TRBJ2-7; D remains unclear. The CDR3 is 15 amino acids. The V end lost 0 bases, the J end lost 4 bases, and 13 bases lay between the germline ends. Germline assignment: CDR1 LGHNA and CDR2 YSLEER. CDR3 region: CASSQEISVGYEQYF. The CDR3 bases are TGCGCCAGCAGCCAAGAGATCTCAGTTGGGTACGAGCAGTACTTC.

V is TRBV30 and J is TRBJ1-5, with D possibly matching TRBD1 (5 bases). From germline, CDR1 is GTSNPN and CDR2 SVGIG (reference sequence). The CDR3 totals 15 residues. V was trimmed by 2 bases and J by 3 bases, leaving 14 bases between them. CDR3 DNA: TGTGCCTGGAGTAGGACCTGGGGGAACAATCAGCCCCAGCATTTT. Amino acid sequence: CAWSRTWGNNQPQHF. Full variable domain (remainder filled in from reference TRBV30 and TRBJ1-5): SQTIHQWPATLVQPVGSPLSLECTVEGTSNPNLYWYRQAAGRGLQLLFYSVGIGQISSEVPQNLSASRPQDRQFILSSKKLLLSDSGFYLCAWSRTWGNNQPQHFGDGTRLSIL.

This clone was observed a handful of times. Written as DNA, the CDR3 is TGTGCCAGCAGCCCCCCGCCCGGCGGAGGTGAACCCCTCCACTTT. This translates into CASSPPPGGGEPLHF. The chain employs TRBV5-5 and TRBJ1-6; D unclear. Germline V gene lookup returns CDR1 SGHKS and CDR2 YYEKEE (reference sequence). The CDR3 spans 15 residues. Trimming shortened V by 4 bases and J by 12 bases, and 20 bases separated the two germline ends. Filled out from reference TRBV5-5 and TRBJ1-6, the complete variable domain reads DAGVTQSPTHLIKTRGQQVTLRCSPISGHKSVSWYQQVLGQGPQFIFQYYEKEERGRGNFPDRFSARQFPNYSSELNVNALLLGDSALYLCASSPPPGGGEPLHFGNGTRLTVT.

V and J are TRBV11-2 and TRBJ2-7, with 8 bases fitting TRBD1. With V trimmed by 5 bases and J by 1 base, 4 bases remained unmatched. From germline, CDR1 is SGHAT and CDR2 FQNNGV. The CDR3 runs 14 residues. The CDR3 DNA reads as TGTGCCAGCAGCCAACGGGACAGGTCCTACGAGCAGTACTTC. Translation gives CASSQRDRSYEQYF.

The chain uses TRBV5-6 and TRBJ2-7; TRBD1 aligns across 8 bases. Trimming cost V 1 base and J 6 bases; bases outside gene matches: 15. The CDR3 sequence is 17 residues long. CDR1 and CDR2 (germline): SGHDT, YYEEEE. The CDR3 reads CASSLLGVGQGAGEQYF. CDR3 coding DNA: TGTGCCAGCAGCTTGCTGGGTGTGGGGCAGGGGGCTGGCGAGCAGTACTTC.

V and J are TRBV5-1 and TRBJ2-7; 9 positions match TRBD1. Germline V gives CDR1 SGHRS, CDR2 YFSETQ. The CDR3 loop spans 15 amino acids. V shed 2 bases, J shed 1 base, and the junction held 4 bases outside the gene matches. DNA for the CDR3: TGCGCCAGCAGCTTAGGGACAGGGCGATCCTACGAGCAGTACTTC. Its protein product is CASSLGTGRSYEQYF.

The V and J genes are TRBV11-2 and TRBJ2-7; D perhaps matches TRBD2 (6 bases). Germline-derived CDR1 and CDR2 are SGHAT and FQNNGV. Between the trimmed V and J ends, which lost 6 bases and 0 bases, there was a span of 15 bases. The CDR3 consists of 15 residues. The CDR3 nucleotides are TGTGCCAGCAGAGATAGCGGCAAAGTCTCCTACGAGCAGTACTTC. Translation gives CASRDSGKVSYEQYF.

This rearrangement joins TRBV10-3 to TRBJ2-2; D ambiguous. The CDR3 spans 14 residues. The germline V gene encodes CDR1 ENHRY and CDR2 SYGVKD. V was shortened by 7 bases and J by 0 bases, with 9 bases between the two germline ends. CDR3 bases: TGTGCCATCATAGGAACAGCGAACACCGGGGAGCTGTTTTTT. Its translation is CAIIGTANTGELFF.

This clone was recorded once. V is TRBV7-2 and J is TRBJ1-1, with D perhaps matching TRBD1 (5 bases). The germline V gene has CDR1 SGHTA and CDR2 FQGNSA. The V gene lost 4 bases and the J gene lost 8 bases, with 14 bases spanning the gap. The length of the CDR3 is 13 residues. The CDR3 here is CASSWDPGDEAFF. The CDR3 DNA reads TGTGCCAGCAGCTGGGACCCTGGCGACGAAGCTTTCTTT.

This rearrangement joins TRBV19 to TRBJ1-1; D is unclear. The CDR3 loop spans 13 amino acids. Looked up from germline, CDR1 is LNHDA and CDR2 is SQIVND (reference sequence). The V end lost 7 bases, the J end lost 2 bases, and 11 bases lay between the germline ends. The CDR3 sequence: CASTLGVNTEAFF. The CDR3 coding sequence is TGTGCCAGTACCCTAGGAGTAAACACTGAAGCTTTCTTT.

V is TRBV11-2 and J is TRBJ2-7; unclear D gene. Germline loops: CDR1 SGHAT, CDR2 FQNNGV. The CDR3 runs 12 residues. V was clipped by 6 bases and J by 3 bases, with 9 bases between them. This chain's CDR3 is CASRIDGYEQYF. CDR3 sequence (DNA): TGTGCCAGCAGAATTGACGGCTACGAGCAGTACTTC.

The chain uses TRBV5-8 and TRBJ2-1; 15 nucleotides align to TRBD2. From germline, CDR1 is SGHTS and CDR2 YDEGEE. Unmatched junction bases numbered 3, after V lost 2 bases and J lost 0 bases. The CDR3 consists of 18 residues. Here the CDR3 DNA reads TGTGCCAGCAGCTTTGGACTAGCGGGGGGGAGCTCCTACAATGAGCAGTTCTTC. Translation: CASSFGLAGGSSYNEQFF.